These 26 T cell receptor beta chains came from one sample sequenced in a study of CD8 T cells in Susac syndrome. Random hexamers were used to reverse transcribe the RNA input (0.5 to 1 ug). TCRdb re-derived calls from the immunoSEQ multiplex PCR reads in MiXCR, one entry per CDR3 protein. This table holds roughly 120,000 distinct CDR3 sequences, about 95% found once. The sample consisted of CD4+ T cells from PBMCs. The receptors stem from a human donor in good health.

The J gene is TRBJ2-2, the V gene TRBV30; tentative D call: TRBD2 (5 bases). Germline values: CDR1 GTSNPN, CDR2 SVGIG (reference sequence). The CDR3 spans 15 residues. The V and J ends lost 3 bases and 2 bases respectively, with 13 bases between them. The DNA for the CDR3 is TGTGCCTGGAGCCCAGGCCGGACTAACACCGGGGAGCTGTTTTTT. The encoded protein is CAWSPGRTNTGELFF.

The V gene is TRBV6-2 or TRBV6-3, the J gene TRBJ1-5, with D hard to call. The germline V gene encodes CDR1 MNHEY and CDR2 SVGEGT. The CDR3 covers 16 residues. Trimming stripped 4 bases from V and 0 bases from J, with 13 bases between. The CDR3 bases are TGTGCCAGCAGTTTACCCCATTCTAATAGCAATCAGCCCCAGCATTTT. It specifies CASSLPHSNSNQPQHF.

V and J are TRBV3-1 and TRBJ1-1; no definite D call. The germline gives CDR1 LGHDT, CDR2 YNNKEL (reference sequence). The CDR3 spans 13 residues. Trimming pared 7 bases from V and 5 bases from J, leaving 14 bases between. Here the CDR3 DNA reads TGTGCCAGCACCTCCCGAGCAGGTACTGAAGCTTTCTTT. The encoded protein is CASTSRAGTEAFF.

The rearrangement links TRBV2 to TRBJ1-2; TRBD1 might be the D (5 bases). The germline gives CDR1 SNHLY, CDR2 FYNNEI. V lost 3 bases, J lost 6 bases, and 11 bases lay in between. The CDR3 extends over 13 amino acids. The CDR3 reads CASSEGPGHGYTF. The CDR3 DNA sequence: TGTGCCAGCAGTGAGGGGCCAGGGCATGGCTACACCTTC.

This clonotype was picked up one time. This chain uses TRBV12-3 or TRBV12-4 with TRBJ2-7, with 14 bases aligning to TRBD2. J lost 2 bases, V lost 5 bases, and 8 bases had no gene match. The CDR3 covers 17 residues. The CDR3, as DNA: TGTGCCAGCAGTCCAGGGACTAGCGGGAGAGGGGCCTACGAGCAGTACTTC. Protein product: CASSPGTSGRGAYEQYF.

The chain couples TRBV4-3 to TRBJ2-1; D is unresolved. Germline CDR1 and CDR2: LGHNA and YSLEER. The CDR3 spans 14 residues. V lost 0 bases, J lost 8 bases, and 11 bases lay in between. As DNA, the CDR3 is TGCGCCAGCAGCCAAGAAGGGTTTGTCGATGAGCAGTTCTTC. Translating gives CASSQEGFVDEQFF.

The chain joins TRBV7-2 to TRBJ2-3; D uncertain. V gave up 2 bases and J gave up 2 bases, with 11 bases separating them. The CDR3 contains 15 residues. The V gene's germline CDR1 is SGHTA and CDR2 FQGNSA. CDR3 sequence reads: CASSLMTGNTDTQYF. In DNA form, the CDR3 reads TGTGCCAGCAGCTTAATGACTGGAAACACAGATACGCAGTATTTT.

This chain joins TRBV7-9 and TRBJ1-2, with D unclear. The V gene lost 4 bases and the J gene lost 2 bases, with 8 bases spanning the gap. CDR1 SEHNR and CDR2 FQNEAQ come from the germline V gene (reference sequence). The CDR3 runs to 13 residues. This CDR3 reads CASSSDWNYGYTF. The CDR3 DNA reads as TGTGCCAGCAGCTCCGACTGGAACTATGGCTACACCTTC.

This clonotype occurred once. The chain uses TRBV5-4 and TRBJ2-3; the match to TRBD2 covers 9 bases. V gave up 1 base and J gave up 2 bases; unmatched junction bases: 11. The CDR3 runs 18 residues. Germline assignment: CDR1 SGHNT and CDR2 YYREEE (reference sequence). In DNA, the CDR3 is TGTGCCAGCAGCTTGATAACGAGCCTAGCGGGGCTCACAGATACGCAGTATTTT. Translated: CASSLITSLAGLTDTQYF.

Here the CDR3 DNA reads TGTGCCTGGACACACGGCAGACTGAGCGGAAACACCATATATTTT. The encoded protein is CAWTHGRLSGNTIYF. The genes are TRBV30 and TRBJ1-3; no firm D call. This CDR3 comprises 15 residues. CDR1 and CDR2 from the germline V gene are GTSNPN and SVGIG (reference sequence). Trimming left V 4 bases short and J 4 bases short, with 17 bases between.

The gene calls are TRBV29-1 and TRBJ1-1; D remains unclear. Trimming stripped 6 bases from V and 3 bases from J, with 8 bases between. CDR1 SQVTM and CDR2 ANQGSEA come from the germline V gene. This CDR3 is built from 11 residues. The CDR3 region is CSVRRDTEAFF. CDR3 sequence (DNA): TGCAGCGTCCGTCGGGACACTGAAGCTTTCTTT.

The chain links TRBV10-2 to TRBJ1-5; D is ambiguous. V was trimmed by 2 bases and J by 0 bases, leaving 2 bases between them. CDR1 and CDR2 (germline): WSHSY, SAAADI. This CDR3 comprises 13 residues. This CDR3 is CASSEGSNQPQHF. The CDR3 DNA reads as TGCGCCAGCAGTGAGGGTAGCAATCAGCCCCAGCATTTT.

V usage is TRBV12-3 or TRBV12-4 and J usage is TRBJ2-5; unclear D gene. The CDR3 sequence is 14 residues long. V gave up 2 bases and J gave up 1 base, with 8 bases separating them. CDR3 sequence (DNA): TGTGCCAGCAGTTTAAGGGTCGGCCAAGAGACCCAGTACTTC. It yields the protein CASSLRVGQETQYF.

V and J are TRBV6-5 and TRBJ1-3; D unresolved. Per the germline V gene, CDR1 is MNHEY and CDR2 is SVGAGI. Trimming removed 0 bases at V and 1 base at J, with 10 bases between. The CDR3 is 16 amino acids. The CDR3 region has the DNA TGTGCCAGCAGTTACTCGCCGGACCCTTCTGGAAACACCATATATTTT. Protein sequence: CASSYSPDPSGNTIYF.

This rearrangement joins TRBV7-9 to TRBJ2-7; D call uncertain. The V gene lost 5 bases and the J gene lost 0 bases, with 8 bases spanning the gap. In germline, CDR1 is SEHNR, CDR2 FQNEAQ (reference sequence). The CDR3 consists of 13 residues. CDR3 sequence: CASSIENSYEQYF. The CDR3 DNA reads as TGTGCCAGCAGCATCGAAAACTCCTACGAGCAGTACTTC.

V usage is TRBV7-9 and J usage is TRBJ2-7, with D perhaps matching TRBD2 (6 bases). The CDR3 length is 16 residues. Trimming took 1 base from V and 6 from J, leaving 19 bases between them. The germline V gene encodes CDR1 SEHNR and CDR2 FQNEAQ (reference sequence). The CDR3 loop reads CASSLEGSGLRGEQYF. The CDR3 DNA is TGTGCCAGCAGCTTAGAGGGCAGCGGGCTAAGGGGCGAGCAGTACTTC.

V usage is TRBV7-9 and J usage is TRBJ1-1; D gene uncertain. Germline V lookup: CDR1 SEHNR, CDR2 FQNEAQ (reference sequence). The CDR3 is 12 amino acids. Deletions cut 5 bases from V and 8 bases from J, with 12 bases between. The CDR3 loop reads CASSMGPQEAFF. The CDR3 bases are TGTGCCAGCAGCATGGGCCCTCAAGAAGCTTTCTTT.

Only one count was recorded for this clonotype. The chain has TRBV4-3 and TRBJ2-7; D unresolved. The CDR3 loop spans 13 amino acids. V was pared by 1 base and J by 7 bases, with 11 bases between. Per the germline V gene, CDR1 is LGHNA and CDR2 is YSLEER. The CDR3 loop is CASSQGLKGEQYF. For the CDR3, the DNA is TGCGCCAGCAGCCAAGGATTAAAGGGAGAGCAGTACTTC.

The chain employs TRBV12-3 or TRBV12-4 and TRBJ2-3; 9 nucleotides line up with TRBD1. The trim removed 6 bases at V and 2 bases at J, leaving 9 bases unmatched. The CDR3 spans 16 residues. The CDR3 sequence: CASRHRDRVLTDTQYF. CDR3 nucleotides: TGTGCCAGCAGACACCGGGACAGGGTCCTCACAGATACGCAGTATTTT.

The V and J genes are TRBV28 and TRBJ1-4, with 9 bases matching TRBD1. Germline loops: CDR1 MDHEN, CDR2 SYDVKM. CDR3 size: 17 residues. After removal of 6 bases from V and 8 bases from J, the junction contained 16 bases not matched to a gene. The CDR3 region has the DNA TGTGCCAGCAGAGATACTCCGGGACAGGGCCTCGGAGAAAAACTGTTTTTT. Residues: CASRDTPGQGLGEKLFF.

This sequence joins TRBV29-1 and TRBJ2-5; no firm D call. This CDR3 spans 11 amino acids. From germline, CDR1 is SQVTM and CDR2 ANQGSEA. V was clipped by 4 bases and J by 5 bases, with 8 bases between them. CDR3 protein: CSVGTLETQYF. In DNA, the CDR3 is TGCAGCGTTGGAACATTGGAGACCCAGTACTTC.

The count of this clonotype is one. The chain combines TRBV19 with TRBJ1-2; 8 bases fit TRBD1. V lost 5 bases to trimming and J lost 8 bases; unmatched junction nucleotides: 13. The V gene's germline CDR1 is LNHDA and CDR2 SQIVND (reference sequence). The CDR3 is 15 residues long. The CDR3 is CASSLPGQGARGYTF. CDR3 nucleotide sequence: TGTGCCAGTAGTCTACCCGGGCAGGGGGCGCGGGGCTACACCTTC.

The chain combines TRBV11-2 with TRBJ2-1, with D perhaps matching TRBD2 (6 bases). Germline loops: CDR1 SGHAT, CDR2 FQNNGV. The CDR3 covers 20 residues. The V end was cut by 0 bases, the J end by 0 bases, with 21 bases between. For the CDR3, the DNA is TGTGCCAGCAGCTTAGAGACTAGTTTAAGAAGCCTAAGCTCCTACAATGAGCAGTTCTTC. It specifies CASSLETSLRSLSSYNEQFF. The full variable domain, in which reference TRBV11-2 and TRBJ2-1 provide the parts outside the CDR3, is EAGVAQSPRYKIIEKRQSVAFWCNPISGHATLYWYQQILGQGPKLLIQFQNNGVVDDSQLPKDRFSAERLKGVDSTLKIQPAKLEDSAVYLCASSLETSLRSLSSYNEQFFGPGTRLTVL.

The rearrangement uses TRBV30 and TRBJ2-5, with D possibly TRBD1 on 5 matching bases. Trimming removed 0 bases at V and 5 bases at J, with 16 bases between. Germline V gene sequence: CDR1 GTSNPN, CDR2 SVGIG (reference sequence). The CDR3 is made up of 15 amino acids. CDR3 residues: CAWSVGSGFWETQYF. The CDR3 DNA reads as TGTGCCTGGAGTGTAGGGTCAGGGTTTTGGGAGACCCAGTACTTC.

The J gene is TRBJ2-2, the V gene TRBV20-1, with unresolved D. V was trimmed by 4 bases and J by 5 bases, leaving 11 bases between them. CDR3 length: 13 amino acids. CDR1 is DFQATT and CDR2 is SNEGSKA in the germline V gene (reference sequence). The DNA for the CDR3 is TGCAGTGCTAATTCCCCCCGGACCGGGGAGCTGTTTTTT. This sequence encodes CSANSPRTGELFF.

The CDR3 DNA follows: TGTGCCAGCAGTCGGAAATCTAGCGGGCTTACACTCCAAGAGACCCAGTACTTC. Protein sequence: CASSRKSSGLTLQETQYF. This chain links TRBV2 with TRBJ2-5; 8 bases agree with TRBD2. The CDR3 sequence is 18 residues long. Germline V lookup: CDR1 SNHLY, CDR2 FYNNEI. With V trimmed by 5 bases and J by 1 base, 15 bases remained unmatched.